These 32 T cell receptor beta chains were sequenced from one sample in a study of OX40 agonist ivuxolimab in advanced cancers. Some clones are missing from TCRdb's copy, which holds only in-frame ones; the method was immunoSEQ multiplex PCR. The sample has roughly 87,000 clones; more than 80% are singletons. Sequenced material: CD4+ or CD8+ T cells sorted from blood, taken in a trial of the OX40 agonist ivuxolimab. These receptors were collected from an adult with an advanced solid tumor such as melanoma, head and neck, liver or kidney cancer.

This chain joins TRBV6-1 and TRBJ2-1; 7 bases line up with TRBD1. This CDR3 spans 14 amino acids. V shed 3 bases and J 9 bases; nucleotides not matched to a gene: 8. Per germline, CDR1 MNHNS and CDR2 SASEGT. The CDR3 sequence is CASSDVGGWVEQFF. The CDR3 DNA sequence: TGTGCCAGCAGTGATGTAGGGGGCTGGGTTGAGCAGTTCTTC.

The chain links TRBV1 to TRBJ2-1; the table's D gene call, TRBD1, was not cross checked with the DNA. TRBV1 is a listed pseudogene. This CDR3 has 17 amino acids. The CDR3 reads CTSSHFDTGGFINEQFF. In DNA, the CDR3 is TGCACCAGCAGCCACTTCGACACAGGGGGCTTTATCAATGAGCAGTTCTTC.

The V gene is TRBV6-1, the J gene TRBJ1-5; D call uncertain. Trimming removed 2 bases from V and 6 bases from J, with 11 bases in between. The CDR3 is 14 residues long. CDR1 MNHNS and CDR2 SASEGT come from the germline V gene. DNA of the CDR3: TGTGCCAGCAGTGAATGGGGAGGACGTCAGCCCCAGCATTTT. This encodes CASSEWGGRQPQHF.

The chain links TRBV6-5 to TRBJ2-7; D is ambiguous. Trimming removed 0 bases at V and 3 bases at J, with 15 bases between. Germline CDR1 MNHEY, CDR2 SVGAGI. The CDR3 extends over 16 amino acids. CDR3: CASSYSTGSNLYEQYF. The CDR3 DNA follows: TGTGCCAGCAGTTACTCCACCGGGTCAAATCTCTACGAGCAGTACTTC.

The sample holds one count of this clone. This sequence joins TRBV9 and TRBJ1-5; TRBD1 aligns across 7 bases. The CDR3 consists of 15 residues. With 3 bases clipped from V and 4 bases from J, the junction kept 7 bases outside the gene matches. The germline V gene has CDR1 SGDLS and CDR2 YYNGEE. The CDR3 loop reads CASSGTGTDNQPQHF. The CDR3 bases are TGTGCCAGCAGCGGGACGGGGACAGATAATCAGCCCCAGCATTTT.

A single count supports this clone. The DNA for the CDR3 is TGCGCCAGCAGCCAAGGGACTAGCGGGAGTAATGAGCAGTTCTTC. It translates to CASSQGTSGSNEQFF. This chain uses TRBV4-1 with TRBJ2-1; 13 positions agree with TRBD2. Germline trimming cut 1 base from V and 7 bases from J; bases unmatched to any gene: 1. Germline assignment: CDR1 MGHRA and CDR2 YSYEKL. The CDR3 is 15 residues long.

This sequence joins TRBV13 and TRBJ1-5; D is unclear. The CDR3 length is 13 residues. V lost 0 bases to trimming and J lost 7 bases, with 7 bases between them. Germline V gives CDR1 PRHDT, CDR2 FYEKMQ (reference sequence). This CDR3 reads CASSLGRQQPQHF. The DNA for the CDR3 is TGTGCCAGCAGCTTAGGACGTCAGCAGCCCCAGCATTTT.

The chain joins TRBV12-5 to TRBJ1-1; TRBD1 agrees at 8 bases. This CDR3 is built from 19 residues. Trimming removed 0 bases from V and 5 bases from J; junction bases left unmatched: 17. CDR1 is LGHNT, CDR2 FRNRAP, per germline. This chain's CDR3 is CASGLVNQGRGPGSTEAFF. CDR3 bases: TGTGCTAGTGGTTTGGTAAACCAGGGCAGGGGGCCTGGGAGTACTGAAGCTTTCTTT.

The chain combines TRBV13 with TRBJ2-1, with D perhaps matching TRBD2 (6 bases). This CDR3 spans 15 amino acids. V lost 5 bases and J lost 8, with 19 bases in between. Germline CDR1 and CDR2: PRHDT and FYEKMQ (reference sequence). CDR3 amino acids: CASSGGDMTEDEQFF. The CDR3 DNA reads TGTGCCAGCAGCGGCGGGGATATGACGGAGGATGAGCAGTTCTTC.

The chain is built from TRBV7-6 and TRBJ2-2; no clear D gene. CDR3 length equals 17 residues. Germline V CDR1 and CDR2: SGHVS, FNYEAQ. The ends were cut back, 3 bases at V and 4 bases at J, with 18 bases in the middle. The CDR3 nucleotides read TGTGCCAGCAGCTTCGACGGCCGGCCCCGACGCACCGGGGAGCTGTTTTTT. Protein product: CASSFDGRPRRTGELFF.

This CDR3 is CASSEFFLGQENTEAFF. DNA for the CDR3: TGTGCCAGCAGTGAATTTTTTTTAGGGCAGGAGAACACTGAAGCTTTCTTT. The chain couples TRBV2 to TRBJ1-1, with D hard to call. Trimming pared 2 bases from V and 1 base from J, leaving 17 bases between. The CDR3 is 17 amino acids. Looked up from germline, CDR1 is SNHLY and CDR2 is FYNNEI. Supplemented by reference TRBV2 and TRBJ1-1, the full variable domain reads EPEVTQTPSHQVTQMGQEVILRCVPISNHLYFYWYRQILGQKVEFLVSFYNNEISEKSEIFDDQFSVERPDGSNFTLKIRSTKLEDSAMYFCASSEFFLGQENTEAFFGQGTRLTVV.

This clone was counted a few times. The J gene is TRBJ1-1, the V gene TRBV6-1, with a possible D match to TRBD1 (6 bases). Germline loops: CDR1 MNHNS, CDR2 SASEGT. V lost 6 bases, J lost 5 bases, and 13 bases lay in between. The CDR3 runs to 13 residues. CDR3 nucleotide sequence: TGTGCCAGCAGCGGACAGTGGTGGACTGAAGCTTTCTTT. Amino acids: CASSGQWWTEAFF.

This rearrangement joins TRBV4-1 to TRBJ1-2; 8 bases are shared with TRBD1. There are 14 residues in the CDR3. V dropped 6 bases and J dropped 10; count of bases not matched to a gene: 13. Germline lookup yields CDR1 MGHRA and CDR2 YSYEKL. CDR3 amino acids: CASRHQGTGQAYTF. CDR3 DNA sequence: TGCGCCAGCAGACACCAAGGGACAGGACAAGCCTACACCTTC.

The chain is built from TRBV18 and TRBJ2-1; the match to TRBD1 covers 7 bases. The V segment lost 4 bases and the J segment 6 bases; nucleotides outside the gene matches: 3. CDR3 length: 13 amino acids. Germline V CDR1 and CDR2: KGHSH, LQKENI. CDR3 DNA sequence: TGTGCCAGCTCACAGGGGACAGCCAATGAGCAGTTCTTC. Its protein is CASSQGTANEQFF.

The chain couples TRBV19 to TRBJ2-1, with 10 nucleotides matching TRBD2. Germline V gene sequence: CDR1 LNHDA, CDR2 SQIVND (reference sequence). J gave up 3 bases and V 3 bases, and 11 bases lay outside the gene matches. The CDR3 spans 18 residues. The CDR3 reads CASSIVGPSGGLYNEQFF. The CDR3 region has the DNA TGTGCCAGTAGTATTGTAGGTCCTAGCGGGGGCCTCTACAATGAGCAGTTCTTC.

This clone was seen a handful of times. V usage is TRBV6-6 and J usage is TRBJ2-3; D is ambiguous. The V and J ends lost 5 bases and 6 bases respectively, with 9 bases between them. The CDR3 loop spans 12 amino acids. Germline V gives CDR1 MNHNY, CDR2 SVGAGI (reference sequence). This chain's CDR3 is CASSHESDTQYF. Written as DNA, the CDR3 is TGTGCCAGCAGTCACGAATCCGATACGCAGTATTTT.

This chain links TRBV9 with TRBJ1-6; D may be TRBD1 (6 bases). V lost 2 bases to trimming and J lost 7 bases, with 13 bases between them. Germline CDR1 is SGDLS and CDR2 is YYNGEE. The CDR3 loop spans 15 amino acids. The CDR3 bases are TGTGCCAGCAGCGTGGCCGGAGGGGGGAATTCACCCCTCCACTTT. It is translated as CASSVAGGGNSPLHF.

The chain recombines TRBV27 with TRBJ2-3; the D is unclear. V was cut by 2 bases and J by 6 bases, with 12 bases left in between. Germline V gene data show CDR1 as MNHEY and CDR2 as SMNVEV (reference sequence). The CDR3 runs 14 residues. The CDR3 loop reads CASSLGVAADTQYF. The CDR3 DNA reads TGTGCCAGCAGTTTAGGTGTAGCAGCGGATACGCAGTATTTT.

This chain connects TRBV7-2 to TRBJ1-3; a possible D gene is TRBD1 (5 bases). The germline V gene has CDR1 SGHTA and CDR2 FQGNSA. The CDR3 has 15 amino acids. The germline V and J ends were trimmed by 3 bases and 0 bases, with 9 bases remaining between them. The CDR3 DNA is TGTGCCAGCAGCTTGGACAACCGCTCTGGAAACACCATATATTTT. The encoded protein is CASSLDNRSGNTIYF. The complete variable domain, with remaining parts taken from reference TRBV7-2 and TRBJ1-3, reads GAGVSQSPSNKVTEKGKDVELRCDPISGHTALYWYRQSLGQGLEFLIYFQGNSAPDKSGLPSDRFSAERTGGSVSTLTIQRTQQEDSAVYLCASSLDNRSGNTIYFGEGSWLTVV.

J is TRBJ1-3 and V is TRBV4-3; D is unclear. Germline CDR1 reads LGHNA; CDR2 reads YSLEER. This CDR3 comprises 17 residues. V was clipped by 0 bases and J by 0 bases, with 12 bases between them. The CDR3 DNA reads as TGCGCCAGCAGCCAAGATCAAGGTGATAACTCTGGAAACACCATATATTTT. It yields the protein CASSQDQGDNSGNTIYF.

The chain employs TRBV6-5 and TRBJ1-5, with 7 nucleotides matching TRBD1. CDR1 is MNHEY, CDR2 SVGAGI, per germline. The CDR3 extends over 14 amino acids. V gave up 6 bases and J gave up 6 bases; unmatched junction bases: 8. CDR3 coding DNA: TGTGCCAGCAGCCTTTTGACAGGGCTTCAGCCCCAGCATTTT. Protein product: CASSLLTGLQPQHF.

This chain joins TRBV6-5 and TRBJ2-1; 9 bases align to TRBD2. Trimming removed 4 bases from V and 8 bases from J; junction bases left unmatched: 9. CDR1 and CDR2 from the germline V gene are MNHEY and SVGAGI. The CDR3 spans 15 residues. The CDR3: CASSFVAGVVHEQFF. The DNA for the CDR3 is TGTGCCAGCAGTTTCGTAGCGGGAGTGGTCCATGAGCAGTTCTTC.

In its sample, this clone was seen once. V is TRBV27 and J is TRBJ2-1; the D gene is possibly TRBD2 (6 bases). The CDR3 is 16 residues long. Trimming took off 4 bases at V and 0 bases at J, with 13 bases between the two ends. The germline V gene has CDR1 MNHEY and CDR2 SMNVEV (reference sequence). The CDR3 nucleotides are TGTGCCAGCAGTTACACTAGCTTGAGCTCCTACAATGAGCAGTTCTTC. Its protein product is CASSYTSLSSYNEQFF.

This clone was seen just once. The V call is TRBV7-9, the J call TRBJ1-1; 9 bases fit TRBD1. After removal of 5 bases from V and 0 bases from J, the junction contained 10 bases not matched to a gene. Germline lookup yields CDR1 SEHNR and CDR2 FQNEAQ (reference sequence). This CDR3 has 17 amino acids. CDR3 DNA sequence: TGTGCCAGCAGCCTCGGACAGGGGCACCTAATGAACACTGAAGCTTTCTTT. Translated, it gives CASSLGQGHLMNTEAFF. The whole variable domain, remainder taken from reference TRBV7-9 and TRBJ1-1, is DTGVSQNPRHKITKRGQNVTFRCDPISEHNRLYWYRQTLGQGPEFLTYFQNEAQLEKSRLLSDRFSAERPKGSFSTLEIQRTEQGDSAMYLCASSLGQGHLMNTEAFFGQGTRLTVV.

The V gene is TRBV12-5, the J gene TRBJ2-1, with unresolved D. Looked up from germline, CDR1 is LGHNT and CDR2 is FRNRAP. Trimming shortened V by 3 bases and J by 6 bases, and 15 bases separated the two germline ends. This CDR3 contains 15 residues. The CDR3 protein is CASGFWVKSLNEQFF. The CDR3 DNA sequence: TGTGCTAGTGGTTTTTGGGTCAAATCCCTCAATGAGCAGTTCTTC.

The chain has TRBV6-5 and TRBJ1-5; a possible D gene is TRBD1 (6 bases). V lost 0 bases and J 7 bases, leaving 13 bases between the germline ends. CDR1 and CDR2 (germline): MNHEY, SVGAGI. This CDR3 has 15 residues. Written as DNA, the CDR3 is TGTGCCAGCAGTTACTCGTTGGGGGGCGGACAGCCCCAGCATTTT. Translating it yields CASSYSLGGGQPQHF.

The chain employs TRBV7-9 and TRBJ2-3; unclear D gene. Per the germline V gene, CDR1 is SEHNR and CDR2 is FQNEAQ (reference sequence). Trimming removed 0 bases at V and 0 bases at J, with 4 bases between. This CDR3 is built from 14 residues. CDR3 sequence: CASSLAKSTDTQYF. The CDR3 DNA reads TGTGCCAGCAGCTTAGCGAAAAGCACAGATACGCAGTATTTT.

This clone came up once. The gene calls are TRBV4-1 and TRBJ1-5; TRBD1 might be the D (6 bases). V was clipped by 4 bases and J by 0 bases, with 22 bases between them. CDR1 and CDR2 from the germline V gene are MGHRA and YSYEKL. The CDR3 has 19 amino acids. The CDR3 protein is CASSPNTGNPAYSNQPQHF. DNA of the CDR3: TGCGCCAGCAGCCCGAATACAGGGAATCCAGCTTATAGCAATCAGCCCCAGCATTTT.

The rearrangement uses TRBV28 and TRBJ1-2; D may be TRBD1 (5 bases). CDR3 length: 11 amino acids. V lost 8 bases to trimming and J lost 5 bases, with 9 bases between them. The germline gives CDR1 MDHEN, CDR2 SYDVKM. The CDR3 DNA reads TGTGCCAGCTGGGGGGGGTATGGCTACACCTTC. This sequence encodes CASWGGYGYTF.

The V call is TRBV5-6, the J call TRBJ2-2; D is undetermined. This CDR3 region has 12 residues. Germline V gives CDR1 SGHDT, CDR2 YYEEEE. The V end lost 2 bases, the J end lost 5 bases, and 4 bases lay between the germline ends. CDR3 sequence reads: CASSFSTGELFF. The DNA for the CDR3 is TGTGCCAGCAGCTTTTCAACCGGGGAGCTGTTTTTT.

The J gene is TRBJ1-1, the V gene TRBV7-2; D not certain. Germline V lookup: CDR1 SGHTA, CDR2 FQGNSA. This CDR3 has 12 residues. Trimming shortened V by 3 bases and J by 3 bases, and 5 bases separated the two germline ends. The CDR3 here is CASSFGYTEAFF. The CDR3 coding sequence is TGTGCCAGCAGCTTCGGGTACACTGAAGCTTTCTTT. Full variable domain (missing parts from reference TRBV7-2 and TRBJ1-1): GAGVSQSPSNKVTEKGKDVELRCDPISGHTALYWYRQSLGQGLEFLIYFQGNSAPDKSGLPSDRFSAERTGGSVSTLTIQRTQQEDSAVYLCASSFGYTEAFFGQGTRLTVV.

CDR3 residues: CASSYHRRGRTEAFF. CDR3 coding DNA: TGTGCCAGCAGTTACCACCGGAGGGGGCGGACTGAAGCTTTCTTT. The J gene is TRBJ1-1, the V gene TRBV6-5, with 7 bases matching TRBD1. The trim removed 2 bases at V and 5 bases at J, leaving 8 bases unmatched. This CDR3 spans 15 amino acids. CDR1 is MNHEY, CDR2 SVGAGI, per germline.